This passage covers 11 T cell receptor beta chains from one sample sequenced in a study of OX40 agonist ivuxolimab in advanced cancers. Libraries were prepared by immunoSEQ multiplex PCR; TCRdb keeps only in-frame clonotypes and omits some of them. The data hold approximately 35,000 clones, with roughly 68% observed a single time. The input for sequencing was CD4+ or CD8+ T cells sorted from blood, taken in a trial of the OX40 agonist ivuxolimab. These receptors all stem from an adult with an advanced solid tumor such as melanoma, head and neck, liver or kidney cancer.

The chain has TRBV11-2 and TRBJ2-7, with 10 bases identical to TRBD1. The CDR3 has 14 residues. Germline CDR1 SGHAT, CDR2 FQNNGV. V lost 8 bases and J lost 3; bases outside the gene matches: 7. The CDR3 here is CASAWGTGDYEQYV. The DNA for the CDR3 is TGTGCCAGCGCCTGGGGGACAGGGGACTACGAGCAGTACGTC.

This rearrangement joins TRBV30 to TRBJ1-4; D is perhaps TRBD1 (6 bases). The germline gives CDR1 GTSNPN, CDR2 SVGIG (reference sequence). This CDR3 comprises 14 residues. V was clipped by 6 bases and J by 5 bases, with 16 bases between them. Here the CDR3 reads CACAQGGRNEKLFF. The CDR3 DNA is TGTGCCTGTGCGCAAGGGGGGAGGAATGAAAAACTGTTTTTT.

V gene TRBV7-9 combines with J gene TRBJ1-2, with D perhaps matching TRBD1 (6 bases). The CDR3 consists of 14 residues. The germline V gene encodes CDR1 SEHNR and CDR2 FQNEAQ (reference sequence). V was clipped by 5 bases and J by 0 bases, with 10 bases between them. The CDR3, as DNA: TGTGCCAGCAGCCGGGACATTACTAACTATGGCTACACCTTC. Translation: CASSRDITNYGYTF.

The genes are TRBV5-4 and TRBJ1-4, with D possibly being TRBD1 (5 bases). This CDR3 region has 15 residues. With 4 bases removed from V and 4 bases from J, the gap between germline ends came to 14 bases. Looked up from germline, CDR1 is SGHNT and CDR2 is YYREEE (reference sequence). The CDR3 sequence: CASSLHGGGNEKLFF. CDR3 bases: TGTGCCAGCAGCCTACACGGGGGTGGTAATGAAAAACTGTTTTTT.

V and J are TRBV6-1 and TRBJ1-1, with 8 bases lining up with TRBD1. The CDR3 length is 13 residues. The germline V gene encodes CDR1 MNHNS and CDR2 SASEGT. Germline trimming cut 5 bases from V and 5 bases from J; bases unmatched to any gene: 4. The CDR3 bases are TGTGCCAGCAGTCGACAGGGGCGGACTGAAGCTTTCTTT. Its protein product is CASSRQGRTEAFF.

V and J are TRBV6-5 and TRBJ2-7; TRBD1 matches at 7 bases. V trimming: 5 bases; J trimming: 3 bases; junction bases outside the gene matches: 10. This CDR3 spans 15 amino acids. The germline gives CDR1 MNHEY, CDR2 SVGAGI. Written as DNA, the CDR3 is TGTGCCAGCAGTCCAACCCCGGGACAGAGCTACGAGCAGTACGTC. This encodes CASSPTPGQSYEQYV.

The V and J genes are TRBV11-3 and TRBJ2-1, with 7 bases that match TRBD1. The germline CDR1 and CDR2 sequences are SGHNT and YENEEA. V trimming: 1 base; J trimming: 8 bases; junction bases outside the gene matches: 5. The CDR3 spans 14 residues. The DNA for the CDR3 is TGTGCCAGCAGCTTAGGACAGGGTGTCGATGAGCAGTTCTTC. It is translated as CASSLGQGVDEQFF.

J is TRBJ2-5 and V is TRBV5-1; 10 bases are shared with TRBD2. The CDR3 sequence is 15 residues long. The germline V gene encodes CDR1 SGHRS and CDR2 YFSETQ. V lost 0 bases and J lost 4; bases outside the gene matches: 3. The CDR3 is CASSLGLAGAETQYF. As DNA, the CDR3 is TGCGCCAGCAGCTTGGGTCTAGCGGGGGCAGAGACCCAGTACTTC.

The chain uses TRBV5-5 and TRBJ2-2; TRBD1 might be the D (7 bases). The CDR3 sequence is 15 residues long. CDR1 is SGHKS and CDR2 is YYEKEE in the germline V gene (reference sequence). Deletions cut 4 bases from V and 7 bases from J, with 17 bases between. The chain's CDR3 is CASSPPRGDLGELFF. As DNA, the CDR3 is TGTGCCAGCAGCCCACCCAGGGGGGATCTCGGGGAGCTGTTTTTT.

The chain couples TRBV9 to TRBJ1-4; D might be TRBD1 (5 bases). This CDR3 spans 15 amino acids. Germline CDR1 reads SGDLS; CDR2 reads YYNGEE. Trimming left V 2 bases short and J 6 bases short, with 14 bases between. CDR3 region: CASSVGQGWDEKLFF. The DNA of the CDR3 is TGTGCCAGCAGCGTTGGACAAGGCTGGGATGAAAAACTGTTTTTT.

The J gene is TRBJ2-7, the V gene TRBV5-1, with a possible D match to TRBD1 (5 bases). Germline CDR1 reads SGHRS; CDR2 reads YFSETQ. The V gene lost 1 base and the J gene lost 2 bases, with 10 bases spanning the gap. The CDR3 is 14 amino acids. The CDR3 nucleotides read TGCGCCAGCAGCTTGAATACAGGCCCCTACGAGCAGTACTTC. This encodes CASSLNTGPYEQYF.